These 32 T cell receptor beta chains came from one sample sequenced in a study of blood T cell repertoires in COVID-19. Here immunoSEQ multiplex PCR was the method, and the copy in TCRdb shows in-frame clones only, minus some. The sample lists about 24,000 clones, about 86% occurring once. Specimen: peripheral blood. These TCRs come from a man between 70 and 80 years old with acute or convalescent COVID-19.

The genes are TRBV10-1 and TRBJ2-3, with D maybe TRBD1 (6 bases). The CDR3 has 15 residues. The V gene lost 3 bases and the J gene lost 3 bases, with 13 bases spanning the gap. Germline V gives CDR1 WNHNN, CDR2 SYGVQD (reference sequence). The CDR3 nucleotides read TGCGCCAGCAGTGATCCATCAGGGGTAACAGATACGCAGTATTTT. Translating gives CASSDPSGVTDTQYF.

In DNA, the CDR3 is TGTGCCAGCAGCCCGGGGACAGGGAAGGGGGAGACCCAGTACTTC. Amino acids: CASSPGTGKGETQYF. V is TRBV7-3 and J is TRBJ2-5, with TRBD1 matching over 9 bases. This CDR3 contains 15 residues. CDR1 is SGHTA, CDR2 FQGTGA, per germline. V dropped 5 bases and J dropped 5; count of bases not matched to a gene: 9.

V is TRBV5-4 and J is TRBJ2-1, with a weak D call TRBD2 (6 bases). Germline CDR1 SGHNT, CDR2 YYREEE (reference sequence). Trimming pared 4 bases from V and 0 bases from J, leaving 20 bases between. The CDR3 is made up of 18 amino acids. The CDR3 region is CASSPAGGLLSSYNEQFF. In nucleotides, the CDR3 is TGTGCCAGCAGCCCTGCAGGAGGGCTCCTGAGCTCCTACAATGAGCAGTTCTTC.

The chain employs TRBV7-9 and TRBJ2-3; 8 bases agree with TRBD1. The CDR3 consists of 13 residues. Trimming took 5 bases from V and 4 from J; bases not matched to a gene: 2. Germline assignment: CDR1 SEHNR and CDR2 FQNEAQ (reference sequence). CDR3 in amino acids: CASSLTGADTQYF. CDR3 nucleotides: TGTGCCAGCAGCCTGACAGGGGCAGATACGCAGTATTTT.

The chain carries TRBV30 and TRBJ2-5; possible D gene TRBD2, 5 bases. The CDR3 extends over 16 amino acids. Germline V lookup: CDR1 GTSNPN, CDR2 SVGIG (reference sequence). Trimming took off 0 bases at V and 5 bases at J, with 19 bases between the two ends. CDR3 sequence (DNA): TGTGCCTGGAGTGTAATAGGACTGGGATCTAGGGAGACCCAGTACTTC. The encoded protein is CAWSVIGLGSRETQYF.

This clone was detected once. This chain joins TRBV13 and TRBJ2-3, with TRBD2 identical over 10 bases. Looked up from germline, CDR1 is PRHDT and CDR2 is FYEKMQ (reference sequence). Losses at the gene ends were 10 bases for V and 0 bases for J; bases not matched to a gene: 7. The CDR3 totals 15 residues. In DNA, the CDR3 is TGTGCCACCTGTACACTAGCGGGGAGCACAGATACGCAGTATTTT. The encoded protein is CATCTLAGSTDTQYF.

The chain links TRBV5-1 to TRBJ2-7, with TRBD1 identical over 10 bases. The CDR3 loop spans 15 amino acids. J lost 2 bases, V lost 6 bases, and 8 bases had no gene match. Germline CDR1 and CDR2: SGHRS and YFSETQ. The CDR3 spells CASTPGTGVTYEQYF. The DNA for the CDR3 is TGCGCCAGCACCCCCGGGACAGGGGTTACCTACGAGCAGTACTTC.

The CDR3 DNA reads TGTGCCAGTAGTCCCCGTAGGAGACCCGAGGATAATGGCTACACCTTC. As protein: CASSPRRRPEDNGYTF. V and J are TRBV19 and TRBJ1-2; D not certain. This CDR3 has 16 residues. From germline, CDR1 is LNHDA and CDR2 SQIVND (reference sequence). Trimming cost V 5 bases and J 6 bases, with 22 bases left between them.

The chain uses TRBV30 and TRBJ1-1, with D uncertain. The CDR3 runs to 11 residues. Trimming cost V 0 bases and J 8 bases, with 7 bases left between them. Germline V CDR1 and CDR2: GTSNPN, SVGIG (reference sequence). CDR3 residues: CAWSVVQEAFF. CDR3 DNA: TGTGCCTGGAGTGTGGTCCAGGAAGCTTTCTTT. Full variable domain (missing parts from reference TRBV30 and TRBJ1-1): SQTIHQWPATLVQPVGSPLSLECTVEGTSNPNLYWYRQAAGRGLQLLFYSVGIGQISSEVPQNLSASRPQDRQFILSSKKLLLSDSGFYLCAWSVVQEAFFGQGTRLTVV.

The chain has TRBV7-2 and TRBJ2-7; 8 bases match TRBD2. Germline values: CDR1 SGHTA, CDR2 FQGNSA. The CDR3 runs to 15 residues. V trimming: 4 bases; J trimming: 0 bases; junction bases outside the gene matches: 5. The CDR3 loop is CASSSSGFSSYEQYF. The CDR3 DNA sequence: TGTGCCAGCAGCTCTAGCGGGTTTAGCTCCTACGAGCAGTACTTC.

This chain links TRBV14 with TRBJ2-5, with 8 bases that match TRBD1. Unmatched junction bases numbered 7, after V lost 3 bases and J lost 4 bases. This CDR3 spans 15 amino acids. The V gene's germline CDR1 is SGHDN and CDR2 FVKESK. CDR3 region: CASSQFQGARETQYF. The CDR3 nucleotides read TGTGCCAGCAGCCAGTTCCAGGGGGCGCGAGAGACCCAGTACTTC.

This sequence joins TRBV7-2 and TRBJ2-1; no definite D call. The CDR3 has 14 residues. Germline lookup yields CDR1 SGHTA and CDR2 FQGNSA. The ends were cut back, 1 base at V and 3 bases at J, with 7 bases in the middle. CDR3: CASSLGEDYNEQFF. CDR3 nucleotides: TGTGCCAGCAGCTTAGGAGAGGACTACAATGAGCAGTTCTTC.

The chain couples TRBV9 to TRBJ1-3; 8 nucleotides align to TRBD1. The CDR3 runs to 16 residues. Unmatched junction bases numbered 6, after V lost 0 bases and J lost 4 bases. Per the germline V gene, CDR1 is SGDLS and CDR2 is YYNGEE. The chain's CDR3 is CASSVGQGASGNTIYF. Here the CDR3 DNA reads TGTGCCAGCAGCGTAGGGCAGGGGGCGTCGGGAAACACCATATATTTT.

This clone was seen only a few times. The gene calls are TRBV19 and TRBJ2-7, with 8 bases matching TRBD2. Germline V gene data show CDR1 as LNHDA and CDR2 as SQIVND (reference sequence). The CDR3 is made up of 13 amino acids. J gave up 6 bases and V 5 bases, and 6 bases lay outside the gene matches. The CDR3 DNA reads TGTGCCAGTAGTCTCGGGGGGGGCCGCGAGCAGTACTTC. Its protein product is CASSLGGGREQYF.

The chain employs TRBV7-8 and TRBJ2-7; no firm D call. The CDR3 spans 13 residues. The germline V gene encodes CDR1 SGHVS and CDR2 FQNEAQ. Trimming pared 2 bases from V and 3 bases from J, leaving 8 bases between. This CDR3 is CASSLNLDYEQYF. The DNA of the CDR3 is TGTGCCAGCAGCTTAAACCTAGACTACGAGCAGTACTTC.

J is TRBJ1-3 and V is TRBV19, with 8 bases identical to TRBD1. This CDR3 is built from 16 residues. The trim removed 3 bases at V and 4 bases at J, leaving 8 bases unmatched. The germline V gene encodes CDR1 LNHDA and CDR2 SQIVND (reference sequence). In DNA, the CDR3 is TGTGCCAGTAGTATGGAGGACAGGGTATCGGGAAACACCATATATTTT. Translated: CASSMEDRVSGNTIYF. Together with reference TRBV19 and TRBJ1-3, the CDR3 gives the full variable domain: DGGITQSPKYLFRKEGQNVTLSCEQNLNHDAMYWYRQDPGQGLRLIYYSQIVNDFQKGDIAEGYSVSREKKESFPLTVTSAQKNPTAFYLCASSMEDRVSGNTIYFGEGSWLTVV.

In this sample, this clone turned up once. The CDR3 reads CASSYSRQRGYTF. Here the CDR3 DNA reads TGTGCCAGCAGTTACTCGCGACAGCGAGGCTACACCTTC. The genes are TRBV6-5 and TRBJ1-2; D perhaps matches TRBD1 (5 bases). Per germline, CDR1 MNHEY and CDR2 SVGAGI. V gave up 0 bases and J gave up 8 bases, with 10 bases separating them. CDR3 size: 13 residues.

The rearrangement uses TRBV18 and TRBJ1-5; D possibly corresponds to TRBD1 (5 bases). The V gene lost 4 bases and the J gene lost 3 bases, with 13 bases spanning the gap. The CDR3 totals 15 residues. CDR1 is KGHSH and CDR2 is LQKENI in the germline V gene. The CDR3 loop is CASSLEQGTNQPQHF. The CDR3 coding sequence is TGTGCCAGCTCACTAGAGCAGGGTACCAATCAGCCCCAGCATTTT.

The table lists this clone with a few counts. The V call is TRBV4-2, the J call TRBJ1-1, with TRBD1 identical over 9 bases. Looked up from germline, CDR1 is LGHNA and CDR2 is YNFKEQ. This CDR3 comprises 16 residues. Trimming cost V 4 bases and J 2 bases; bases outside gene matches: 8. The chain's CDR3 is CASSRLQGALNTEAFF. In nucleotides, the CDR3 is TGTGCCAGCAGCCGCCTACAGGGGGCACTTAACACTGAAGCTTTCTTT.

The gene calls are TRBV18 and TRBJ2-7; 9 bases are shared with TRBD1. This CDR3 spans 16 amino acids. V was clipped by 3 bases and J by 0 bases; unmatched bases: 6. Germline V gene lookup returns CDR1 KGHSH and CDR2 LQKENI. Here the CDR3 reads CASSPEGDRVSYEQYF. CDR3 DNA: TGTGCCAGCTCACCGGAAGGGGACAGGGTCTCCTACGAGCAGTACTTC.

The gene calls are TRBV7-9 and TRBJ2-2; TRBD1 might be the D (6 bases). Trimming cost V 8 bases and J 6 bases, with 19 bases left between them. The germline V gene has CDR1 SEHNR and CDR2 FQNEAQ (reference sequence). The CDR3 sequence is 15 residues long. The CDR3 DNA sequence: TGTGCCAGCGGACCTAGGGCAGGGGCAGCCGGGGAGCTGTTTTTT. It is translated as CASGPRAGAAGELFF.

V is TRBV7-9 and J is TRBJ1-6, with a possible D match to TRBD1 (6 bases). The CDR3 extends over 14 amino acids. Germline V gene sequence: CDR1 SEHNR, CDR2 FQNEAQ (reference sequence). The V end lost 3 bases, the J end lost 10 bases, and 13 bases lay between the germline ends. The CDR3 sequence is CASSFDRSNSPLHF. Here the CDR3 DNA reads TGTGCCAGCAGCTTCGACAGGTCGAACTCACCCCTCCACTTT.

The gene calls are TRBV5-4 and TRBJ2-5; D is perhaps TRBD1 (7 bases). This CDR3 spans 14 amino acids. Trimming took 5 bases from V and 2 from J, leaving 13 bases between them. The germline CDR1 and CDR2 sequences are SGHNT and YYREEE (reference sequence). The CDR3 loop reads CASRPAGQQETQYF. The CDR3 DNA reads TGTGCCAGCAGACCGGCGGGACAGCAAGAGACCCAGTACTTC.

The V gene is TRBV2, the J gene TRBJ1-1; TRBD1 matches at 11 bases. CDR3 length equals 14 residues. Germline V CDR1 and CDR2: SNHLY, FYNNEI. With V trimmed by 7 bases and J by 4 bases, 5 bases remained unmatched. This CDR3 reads CASNGQGASTEAFF. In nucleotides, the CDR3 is TGTGCCAGCAACGGACAGGGGGCCAGCACTGAAGCTTTCTTT.

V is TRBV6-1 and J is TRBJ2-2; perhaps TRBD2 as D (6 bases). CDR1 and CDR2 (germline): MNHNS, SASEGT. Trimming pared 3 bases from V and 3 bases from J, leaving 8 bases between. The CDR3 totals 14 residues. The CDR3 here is CASSEGRYTGELFF. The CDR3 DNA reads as TGTGCCAGCAGTGAGGGGAGGTACACCGGGGAGCTGTTTTTT.

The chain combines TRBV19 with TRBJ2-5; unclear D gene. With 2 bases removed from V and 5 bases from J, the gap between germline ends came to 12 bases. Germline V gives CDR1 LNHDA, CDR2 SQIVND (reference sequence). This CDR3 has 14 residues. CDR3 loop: CASSIRQRVETQYF. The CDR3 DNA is TGTGCCAGTAGTATACGTCAGCGAGTGGAGACCCAGTACTTC. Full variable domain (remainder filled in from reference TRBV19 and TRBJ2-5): DGGITQSPKYLFRKEGQNVTLSCEQNLNHDAMYWYRQDPGQGLRLIYYSQIVNDFQKGDIAEGYSVSREKKESFPLTVTSAQKNPTAFYLCASSIRQRVETQYFGPGTRLLVL.

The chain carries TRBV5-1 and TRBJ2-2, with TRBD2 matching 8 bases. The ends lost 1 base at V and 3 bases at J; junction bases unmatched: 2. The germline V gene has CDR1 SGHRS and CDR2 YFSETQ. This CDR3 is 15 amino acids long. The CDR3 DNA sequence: TGCGCCAGCAGCTTGACAGCGGGAGACACCGGGGAGCTGTTTTTT. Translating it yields CASSLTAGDTGELFF.

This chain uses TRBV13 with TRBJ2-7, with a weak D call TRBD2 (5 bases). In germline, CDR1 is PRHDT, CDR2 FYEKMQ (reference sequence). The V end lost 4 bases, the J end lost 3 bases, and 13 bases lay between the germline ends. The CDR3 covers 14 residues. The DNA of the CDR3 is TGTGCCAGCAGCTCCCGGGAACTCGGCTACGAGCAGTACTTC. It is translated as CASSSRELGYEQYF.

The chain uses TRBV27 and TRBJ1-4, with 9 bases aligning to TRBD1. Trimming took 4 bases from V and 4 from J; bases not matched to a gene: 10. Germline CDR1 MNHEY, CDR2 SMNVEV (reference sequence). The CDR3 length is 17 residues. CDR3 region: CASSSPGQGGFNEKLFF. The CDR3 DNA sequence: TGTGCCAGCAGTTCTCCGGGACAGGGTGGTTTTAATGAAAAACTGTTTTTT.

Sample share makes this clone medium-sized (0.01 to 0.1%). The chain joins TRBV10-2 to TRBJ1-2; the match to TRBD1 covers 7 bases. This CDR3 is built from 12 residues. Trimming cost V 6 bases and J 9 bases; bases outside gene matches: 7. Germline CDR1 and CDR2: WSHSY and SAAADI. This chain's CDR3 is CASSREGASYTF. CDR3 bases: TGCGCCAGCAGCAGAGAGGGGGCGAGCTACACCTTC.

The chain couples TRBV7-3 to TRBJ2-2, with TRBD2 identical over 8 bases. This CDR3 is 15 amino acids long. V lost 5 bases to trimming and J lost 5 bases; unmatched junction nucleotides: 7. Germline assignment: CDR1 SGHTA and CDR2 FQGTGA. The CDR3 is CASSVGGLETGELFF. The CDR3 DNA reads TGTGCCAGCAGCGTAGGGGGACTAGAGACCGGGGAGCTGTTTTTT.

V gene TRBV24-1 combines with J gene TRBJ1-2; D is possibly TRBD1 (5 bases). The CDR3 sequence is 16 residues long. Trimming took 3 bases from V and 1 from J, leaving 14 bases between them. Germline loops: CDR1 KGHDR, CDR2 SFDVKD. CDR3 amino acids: CATSDTTTENNYGYTF. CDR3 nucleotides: TGTGCCACCAGTGATACCACGACAGAAAATAACTATGGCTACACCTTC.